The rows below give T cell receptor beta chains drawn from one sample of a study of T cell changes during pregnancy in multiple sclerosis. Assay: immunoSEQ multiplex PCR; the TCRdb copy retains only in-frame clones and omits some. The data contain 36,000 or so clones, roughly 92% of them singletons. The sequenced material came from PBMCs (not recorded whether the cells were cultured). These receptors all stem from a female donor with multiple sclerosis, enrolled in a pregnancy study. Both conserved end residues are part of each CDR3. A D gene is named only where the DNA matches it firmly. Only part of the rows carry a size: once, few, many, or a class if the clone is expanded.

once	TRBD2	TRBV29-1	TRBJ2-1	CSVDGTRGLDEQFF	TGCAGCGTTGATGGGACTAGAGGTTTGGATGAGCAGTTCTTC
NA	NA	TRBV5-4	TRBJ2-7	CASSFDRKAPYEQYF	TGTGCCAGCAGCTTTGACAGGAAGGCTCCCTACGAGCAGTACTTC
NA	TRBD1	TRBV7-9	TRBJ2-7	CASHFPDRGSSYEQYF	TGTGCCAGCCATTTCCCGGACAGGGGGAGCTCCTACGAGCAGTACTTC
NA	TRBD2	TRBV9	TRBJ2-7	CASSVREGAEQYF	TGTGCCAGCAGCGTTCGGGAGGGCGCCGAGCAGTACTTC
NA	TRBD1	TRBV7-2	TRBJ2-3	CASSLTGTGAGDTQYF	TGTGCCAGCAGCTTGACCGGGACAGGGGCAGGAGATACGCAGTATTTT
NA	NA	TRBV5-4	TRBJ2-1	CASSLPPKDEQFF	TGTGCCAGCAGCTTGCCGCCCAAGGATGAGCAGTTCTTC
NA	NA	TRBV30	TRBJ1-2	CAWKWQPGILYGYTF	TGTGCCTGGAAGTGGCAGCCAGGCATTCTCTATGGCTACACCTTC
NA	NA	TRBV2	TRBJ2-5	CASNWEETQYF	TGTGCCAGCAATTGGGAAGAGACCCAGTACTTC
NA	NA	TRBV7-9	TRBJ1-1	CASSSSGPTEAFF	TGTGCCAGCAGCTCTTCAGGGCCCACTGAAGCTTTCTTT
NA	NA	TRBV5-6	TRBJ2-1	CASSLEQLEQFF	TGTGCCAGCAGCTTGGAGCAACTAGAGCAGTTCTTC
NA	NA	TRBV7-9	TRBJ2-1	CASSPPRRQGGWYNEQFF	TGTGCCAGCAGCCCACCACGAAGGCAGGGTGGATGGTACAATGAGCAGTTCTTC
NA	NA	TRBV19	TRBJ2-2	CASSIQGNTGELFF	TGTGCCAGTAGTATACAGGGGAACACCGGGGAGCTGTTTTTT
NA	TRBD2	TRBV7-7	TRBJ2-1	CASSPGTSGTSYEQFF	TGTGCCAGCAGCCCTGGGACTAGCGGGACGTCGTATGAGCAGTTCTTC
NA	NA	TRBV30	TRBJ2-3	CAWSVVSTRTDTQYF	TGTGCCTGGAGTGTCGTATCGACCCGCACAGATACGCAGTATTTT
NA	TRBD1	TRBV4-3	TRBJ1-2	CASSHDTGQGYGYTF	TGCGCCAGCAGCCACGACACGGGACAGGGCTATGGCTACACCTTC
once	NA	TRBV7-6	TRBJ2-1	CASSLAFGAASSYNEQFF	TGTGCCAGCAGCTTAGCGTTCGGGGCGGCGAGCTCCTACAATGAGCAGTTCTTC
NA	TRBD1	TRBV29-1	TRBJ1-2	CSVEAGGSGYTF	TGCAGCGTTGAAGCAGGGGGCTCTGGCTACACCTTC
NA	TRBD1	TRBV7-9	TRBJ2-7	CASSAWDRGDYEQYF	TGTGCCAGCAGCGCCTGGGACAGGGGGGACTACGAGCAGTACTTC
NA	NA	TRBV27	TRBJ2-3	CASSPPPGLARDTQYF	TGTGCCAGCAGTCCCCCCCCTGGGCTAGCTCGAGATACGCAGTATTTT
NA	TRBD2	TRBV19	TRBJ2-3	CASSIAVTSGYTDTQYF	TGTGCCAGTAGTATAGCTGTCACTAGCGGTTACACAGATACGCAGTATTTT
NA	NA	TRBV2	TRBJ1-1	CASRGEMNTEAFF	TGTGCCAGCAGGGGGGAGATGAACACTGAAGCTTTCTTT
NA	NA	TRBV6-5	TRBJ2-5	CASSSTGQETQYF	TGTGCCAGCAGTTCGACAGGTCAAGAGACCCAGTACTTC
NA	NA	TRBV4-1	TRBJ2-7	CASSQAPTGIPYEQYF	TGCGCCAGCAGCCAAGCCCCAACAGGGATTCCTTACGAGCAGTACTTC
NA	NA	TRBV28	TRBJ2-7	CASSLVGQFEQYF	TGTGCCAGCAGTTTAGTTGGGCAATTCGAGCAGTACTTC
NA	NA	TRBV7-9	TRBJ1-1	CASSPPPTSYEAFF	TGTGCCAGCAGCCCACCCCCGACCAGCTATGAAGCTTTCTTT
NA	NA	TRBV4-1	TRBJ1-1	CASSPLFQMNTEAFF	TGCGCCAGCAGCCCTCTTTTCCAGATGAACACTGAAGCTTTCTTT
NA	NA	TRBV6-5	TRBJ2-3	CASRRPSTDTQYF	TGTGCCAGCAGGAGGCCCAGCACAGATACGCAGTATTTT
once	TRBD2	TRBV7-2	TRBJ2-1	CATETSAQAYNEQFF	TGTGCCACCGAGACTAGCGCCCAAGCCTACAATGAGCAGTTCTTC
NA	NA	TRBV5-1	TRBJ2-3	CASSTSTDTQYF	TGCGCCAGCTCCACTAGCACAGATACGCAGTATTTT
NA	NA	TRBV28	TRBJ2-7	CASSFVLGTYEQYF	TGTGCCAGCAGTTTTGTTCTGGGAACCTACGAGCAGTACTTC
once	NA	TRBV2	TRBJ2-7	CASSHPGTGGMGEQYF	TGTGCCAGCAGTCACCCCGGGACTGGGGGAATGGGTGAGCAGTATTTC
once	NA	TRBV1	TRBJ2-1	CTSSPGTRPCNEQFF	TGCACCAGCAGCCCAGGGACTAGGCCCTGCAATGAGCAGTTCTTC
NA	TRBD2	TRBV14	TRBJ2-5	CASSQALAEQETQYF	TGTGCCAGCAGCCAAGCACTAGCGGAACAAGAGACCCAGTACTTC